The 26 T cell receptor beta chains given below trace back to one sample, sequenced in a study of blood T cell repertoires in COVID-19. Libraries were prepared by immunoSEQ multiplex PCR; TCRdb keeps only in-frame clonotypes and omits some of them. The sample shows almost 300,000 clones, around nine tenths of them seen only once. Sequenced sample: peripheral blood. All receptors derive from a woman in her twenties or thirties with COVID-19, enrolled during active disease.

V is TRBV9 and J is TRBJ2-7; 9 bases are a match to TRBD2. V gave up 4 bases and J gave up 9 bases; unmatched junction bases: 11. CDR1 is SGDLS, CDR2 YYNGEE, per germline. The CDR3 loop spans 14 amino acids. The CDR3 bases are TGTGCCAGCAGCCAGTCCCCTAGCGGGGTTGTGCAGTACTTC. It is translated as CASSQSPSGVVQYF.

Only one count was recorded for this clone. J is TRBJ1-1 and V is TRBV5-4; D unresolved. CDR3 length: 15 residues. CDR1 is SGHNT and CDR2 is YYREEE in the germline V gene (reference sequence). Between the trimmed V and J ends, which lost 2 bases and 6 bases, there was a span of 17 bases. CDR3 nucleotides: TGTGCCAGCAGCTTTAGAGGGATTCAGACCGCTGAAGCTTTCTTT. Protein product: CASSFRGIQTAEAFF.

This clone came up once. The DNA of the CDR3 is TGTGCCAGCAGCTTAAGGGGACAGGGCTACTCCTACGAGCAGTACTTC. It translates to CASSLRGQGYSYEQYF. The chain joins TRBV11-2 to TRBJ2-7; 9 bases are shared with TRBD1. Germline V gives CDR1 SGHAT, CDR2 FQNNGV. Unmatched junction bases numbered 5, after V lost 2 bases and J lost 0 bases. The CDR3 loop spans 16 amino acids.

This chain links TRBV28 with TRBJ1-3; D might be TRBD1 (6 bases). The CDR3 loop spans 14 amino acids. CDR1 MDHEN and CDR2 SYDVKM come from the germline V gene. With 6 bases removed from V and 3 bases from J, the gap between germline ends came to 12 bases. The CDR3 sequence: CASRAGAGGNTIYF. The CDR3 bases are TGTGCCAGCAGGGCAGGGGCTGGTGGAAACACCATATATTTT. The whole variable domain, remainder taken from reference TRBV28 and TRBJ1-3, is DVKVTQSSRYLVKRTGEKVFLECVQDMDHENMFWYRQDPGLGLRLIYFSYDVKMKEKGDIPEGYSVSREKKERFSLILESASTNQTSMYLCASRAGAGGNTIYFGEGSWLTVV.

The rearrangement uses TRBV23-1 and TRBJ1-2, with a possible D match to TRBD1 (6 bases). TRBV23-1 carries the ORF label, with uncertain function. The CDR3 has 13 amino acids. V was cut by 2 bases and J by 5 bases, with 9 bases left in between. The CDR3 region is CASSQAGTYGYTF. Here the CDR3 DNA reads TGCGCCAGCAGTCAAGCTGGGACATATGGCTACACCTTC.

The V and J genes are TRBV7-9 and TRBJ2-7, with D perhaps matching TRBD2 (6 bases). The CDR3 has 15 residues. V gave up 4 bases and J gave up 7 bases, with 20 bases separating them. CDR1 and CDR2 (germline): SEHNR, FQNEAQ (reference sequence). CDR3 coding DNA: TGTGCCAGCAGCTCGGGGGACGCCGACCTCCCAGAGCAGTACTTC. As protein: CASSSGDADLPEQYF. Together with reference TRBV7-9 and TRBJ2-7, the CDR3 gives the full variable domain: DTGVSQNPRHKITKRGQNVTFRCDPISEHNRLYWYRQTLGQGPEFLTYFQNEAQLEKSRLLSDRFSAERPKGSFSTLEIQRTEQGDSAMYLCASSSGDADLPEQYFGPGTRLTVT.

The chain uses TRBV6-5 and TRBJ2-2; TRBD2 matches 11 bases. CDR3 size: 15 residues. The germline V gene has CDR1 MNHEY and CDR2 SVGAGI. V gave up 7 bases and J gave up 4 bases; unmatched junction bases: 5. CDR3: CASKIAGGPTGELFF. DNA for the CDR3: TGTGCCAGCAAGATAGCGGGGGGGCCCACCGGGGAGCTGTTTTTT.

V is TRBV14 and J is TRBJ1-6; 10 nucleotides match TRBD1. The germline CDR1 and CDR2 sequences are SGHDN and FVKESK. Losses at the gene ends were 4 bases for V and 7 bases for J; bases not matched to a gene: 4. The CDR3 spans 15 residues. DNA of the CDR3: TGTGCCAGCAGCCCCGGGGGACAGGGGAATTCACCCCTCCACTTT. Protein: CASSPGGQGNSPLHF.

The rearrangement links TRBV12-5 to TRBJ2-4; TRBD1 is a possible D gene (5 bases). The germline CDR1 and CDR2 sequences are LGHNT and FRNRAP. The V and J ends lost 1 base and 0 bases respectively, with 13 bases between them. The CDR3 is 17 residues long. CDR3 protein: CASGLGQRNLAKNIQYF. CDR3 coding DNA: TGTGCTAGTGGTTTGGGACAGCGTAACCTAGCCAAAAACATTCAGTACTTC.

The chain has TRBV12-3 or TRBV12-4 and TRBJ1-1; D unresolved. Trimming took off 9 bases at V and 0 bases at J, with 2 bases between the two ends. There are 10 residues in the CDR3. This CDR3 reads CASMNTEAFF. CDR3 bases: TGTGCCAGTATGAACACTGAAGCTTTCTTT.

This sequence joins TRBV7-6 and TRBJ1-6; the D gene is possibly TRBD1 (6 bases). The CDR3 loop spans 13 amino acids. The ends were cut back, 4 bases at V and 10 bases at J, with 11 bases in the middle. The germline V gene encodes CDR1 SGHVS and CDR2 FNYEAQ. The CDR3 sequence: CASSSTGRSPLHF. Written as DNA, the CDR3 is TGTGCCAGCAGCTCAACAGGGAGATCACCCCTCCACTTT.

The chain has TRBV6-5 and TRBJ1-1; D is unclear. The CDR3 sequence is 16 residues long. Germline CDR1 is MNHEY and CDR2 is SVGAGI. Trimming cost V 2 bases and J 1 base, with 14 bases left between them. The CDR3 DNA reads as TGTGCCAGCAGTTACCGGCGACCGACATCGAACACTGAAGCTTTCTTT. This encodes CASSYRRPTSNTEAFF.

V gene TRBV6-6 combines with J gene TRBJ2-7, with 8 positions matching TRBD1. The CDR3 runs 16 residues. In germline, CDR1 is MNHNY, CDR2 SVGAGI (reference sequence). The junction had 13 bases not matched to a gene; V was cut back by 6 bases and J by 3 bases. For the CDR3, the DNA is TGTGCCAGCAGGACGTCAGGGGGCGAAAATCTCTACGAGCAGTACTTC. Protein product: CASRTSGGENLYEQYF.

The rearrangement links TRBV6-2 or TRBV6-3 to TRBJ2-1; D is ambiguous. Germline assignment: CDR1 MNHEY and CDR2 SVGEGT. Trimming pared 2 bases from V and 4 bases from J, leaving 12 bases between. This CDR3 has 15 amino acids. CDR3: CASSYVSVEYNEQFF. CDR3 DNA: TGTGCCAGCAGTTACGTTTCAGTTGAATACAATGAGCAGTTCTTC.

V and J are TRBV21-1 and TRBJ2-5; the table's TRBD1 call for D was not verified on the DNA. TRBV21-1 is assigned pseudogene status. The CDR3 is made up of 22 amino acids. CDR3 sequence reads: CASSKRDDFSPEPDRVGETQYF. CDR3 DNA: TGTGCCAGCAGCAAACGGGATGATTTCTCGCCGGAACCGGACAGGGTAGGGGAGACCCAGTACTTC.

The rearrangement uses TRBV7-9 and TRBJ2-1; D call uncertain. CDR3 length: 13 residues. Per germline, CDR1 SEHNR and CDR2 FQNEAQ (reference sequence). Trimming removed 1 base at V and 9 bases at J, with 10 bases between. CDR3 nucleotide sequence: TGTGCCAGCAGCTTAGGAGGTGGTTTTGAGCAGTTCTTC. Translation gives CASSLGGGFEQFF.

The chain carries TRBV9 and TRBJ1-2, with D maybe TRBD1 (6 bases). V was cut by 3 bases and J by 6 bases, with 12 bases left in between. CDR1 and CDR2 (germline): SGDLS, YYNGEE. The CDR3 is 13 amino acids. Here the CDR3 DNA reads TGTGCCAGCAGCGCCCGGGGGGGCGATGGCTACACCTTC. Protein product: CASSARGGDGYTF.

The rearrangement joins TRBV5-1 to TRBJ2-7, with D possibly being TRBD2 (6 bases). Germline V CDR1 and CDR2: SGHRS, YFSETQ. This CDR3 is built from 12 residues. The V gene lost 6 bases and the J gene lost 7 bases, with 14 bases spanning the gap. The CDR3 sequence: CASTSPAGEQYF. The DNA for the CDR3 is TGCGCCAGCACTTCTCCTGCGGGGGAGCAGTACTTC.

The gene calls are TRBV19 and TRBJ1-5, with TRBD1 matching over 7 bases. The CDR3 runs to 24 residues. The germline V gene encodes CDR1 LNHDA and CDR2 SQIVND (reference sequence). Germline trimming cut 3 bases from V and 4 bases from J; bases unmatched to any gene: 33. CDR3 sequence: CASSMVSTFSSRGQSQGRNQPQHF. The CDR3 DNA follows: TGTGCCAGTAGTATGGTTAGTACATTTTCATCAAGGGGGCAAAGTCAGGGGAGGAATCAGCCCCAGCATTTT.

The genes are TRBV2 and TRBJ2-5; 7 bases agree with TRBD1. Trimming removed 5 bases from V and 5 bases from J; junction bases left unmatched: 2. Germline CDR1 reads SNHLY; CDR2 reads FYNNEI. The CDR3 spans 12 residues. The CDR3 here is CASSTGQETQYF. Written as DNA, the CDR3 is TGTGCCAGCAGTACGGGACAGGAGACCCAGTACTTC.

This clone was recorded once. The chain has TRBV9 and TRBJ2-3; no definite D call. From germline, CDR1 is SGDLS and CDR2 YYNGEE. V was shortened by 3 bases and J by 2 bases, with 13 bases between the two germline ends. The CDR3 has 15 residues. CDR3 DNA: TGTGCCAGCAGCGGTCAGTGGCAGGACACAGATACGCAGTATTTT. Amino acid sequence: CASSGQWQDTDTQYF.

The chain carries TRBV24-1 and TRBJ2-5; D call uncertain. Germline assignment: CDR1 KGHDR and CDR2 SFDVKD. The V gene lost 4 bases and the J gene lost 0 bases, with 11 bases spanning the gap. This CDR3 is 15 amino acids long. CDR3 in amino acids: CATSETSPYQETQYF. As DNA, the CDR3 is TGTGCCACCAGTGAAACTTCCCCGTACCAAGAGACCCAGTACTTC.

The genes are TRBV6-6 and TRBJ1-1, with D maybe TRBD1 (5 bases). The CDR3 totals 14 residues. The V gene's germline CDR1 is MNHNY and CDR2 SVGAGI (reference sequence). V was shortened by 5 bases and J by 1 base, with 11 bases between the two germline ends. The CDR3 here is CASSISGGNTEAFF. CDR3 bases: TGTGCCAGCAGTATCTCGGGGGGGAACACTGAAGCTTTCTTT.

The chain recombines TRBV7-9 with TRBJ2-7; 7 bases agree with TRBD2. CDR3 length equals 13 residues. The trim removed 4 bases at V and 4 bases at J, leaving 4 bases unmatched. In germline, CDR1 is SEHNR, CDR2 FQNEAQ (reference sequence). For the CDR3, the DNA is TGTGCCAGCAGCTATTTGGGGGGGTACGAGCAGTACTTC. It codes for CASSYLGGYEQYF. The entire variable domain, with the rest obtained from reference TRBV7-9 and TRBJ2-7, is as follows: DTGVSQNPRHKITKRGQNVTFRCDPISEHNRLYWYRQTLGQGPEFLTYFQNEAQLEKSRLLSDRFSAERPKGSFSTLEIQRTEQGDSAMYLCASSYLGGYEQYFGPGTRLTVT.

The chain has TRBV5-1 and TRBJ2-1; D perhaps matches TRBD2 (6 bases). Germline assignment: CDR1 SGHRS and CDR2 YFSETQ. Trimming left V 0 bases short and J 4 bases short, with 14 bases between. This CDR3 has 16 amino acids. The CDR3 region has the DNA TGCGCCAGCAGCTTGGGGGACTTATGGTTATACAATGAGCAGTTCTTC. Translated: CASSLGDLWLYNEQFF.

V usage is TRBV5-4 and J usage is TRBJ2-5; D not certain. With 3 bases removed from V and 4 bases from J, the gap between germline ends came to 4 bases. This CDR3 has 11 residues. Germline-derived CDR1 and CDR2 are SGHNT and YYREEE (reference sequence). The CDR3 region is CASSSRETQYF. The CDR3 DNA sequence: TGTGCCAGCAGCTCCCGAGAGACCCAGTACTTC.